A single TCR beta chain is shown here with its context. The sample belongs to a study of control samples from healthy donors and cancer patients. The CDR3 spans 14 residues. CDR1 and CDR2 (germline): SGHDT, YYEEEE. Trimming took off 3 bases at V and 2 bases at J, with 8 bases between the two ends. The assay was immunoSEQ multiplex PCR, and TCRdb's table has in-frame clones only and misses some. The sample shows some 74,000 clones, about 95% of them seen only once. The source material was blood. The receptor was isolated from a woman in her twenties or thirties in good health. The chain recombines TRBV5-6 with TRBJ1-4; TRBD1 might be the D (5 bases). The CDR3 DNA sequence: TGTGCCAGCAGCTCCAGGGTGACTAATGAAAAACTGTTTTTT. Encoded protein: CASSSRVTNEKLFF.